This record looks at one TCR beta chain sequence and its context. The CDR3 length is 13 residues. The germline gives CDR1 SGHTA, CDR2 FQGTGA. Between the trimmed V and J ends, which lost 5 bases and 6 bases, there was a span of 11 bases. The data were taken from a study of blood T cell repertoires in COVID-19. Study information: Whether acute or convalescent, the COVID-19 samples came from the United States, Italy and Spain. PBMCs, B-cell-depleted T cells, or T cells provided the cDNA or gDNA that made up the material.

Patients in Seattle were enrolled during active infection, then followed longitudinally. Original handling: Cell counts per sample came from amplifying reference gene primers. Sequenced by immunoSEQ multiplex PCR; TCRdb stores in-frame clones only, minus some. Clone size and the V and J calls come from that table; the DNA yielded D and trimming. The data contain about 90,000 clones, 70% to 90% of them singletons. Sample: peripheral blood. This receptor was identified in a man between 50 and 59 years old with COVID-19, enrolled during active disease. The chain has TRBV7-3 and TRBJ2-1; D is perhaps TRBD2 (6 bases). CDR3 in DNA: TGTGCCAGCAGCGCTCCGGGACTCAATGAGCAGTTCTTC. It codes for CASSAPGLNEQFF.